The 10 T cell receptor beta chains below come from one sample, sequenced in a study of cytomegalovirus exposure and HLA in healthy donors listed by TCRdb under 2017. The library relied on the immunoSEQ multiplex PCR assay. A mixture of 60 forward primers for TCR Vbeta segments and 13 reverse primers for TCR Jbeta segments was used in the multiplex PCR. The immuneACCESS repertoire file appears here via TCRdb, limited to in-frame rearrangements. These files lack a portion of the clones; in checked studies, under half of the deficit traces to unresolved V genes, and the cause of the others is not known. Within this sample are around 150,000 clones, with roughly 90% of them counted one time only. In total, the top ten clones hold about 2% of the sample. Input material: PBMCs. These receptors were obtained from a woman under 30 in good health and CMV-seronegative.

The genes are TRBV2 and TRBJ2-7; the match to TRBD2 covers 7 bases. This CDR3 comprises 14 residues. Trimming took 8 bases from V and 0 from J; bases not matched to a gene: 7. Germline CDR1 and CDR2: SNHLY and FYNNEI. CDR3 loop: CASRYGGSSYEQYF. As DNA, the CDR3 is TGTGCCAGCCGGTACGGCGGGAGCTCCTACGAGCAGTACTTC.

This clone was picked up a small number of times. The chain links TRBV5-5 to TRBJ2-6; possibly TRBD1 for D (5 bases). Trimming removed 4 bases from V and 0 bases from J, with 14 bases in between. Germline lookup yields CDR1 SGHKS and CDR2 YYEKEE (reference sequence). CDR3 length: 17 amino acids. DNA of the CDR3: TGTGCCAGCAGCCAAGGGGATTCGAACTCTGGGGCCAACGTCCTGACTTTC. Residues: CASSQGDSNSGANVLTF.

V and J are TRBV28 and TRBJ1-4; 7 bases are shared with TRBD1. Germline V gene sequence: CDR1 MDHEN, CDR2 SYDVKM. This CDR3 is built from 15 residues. After removal of 5 bases from V and 8 bases from J, the junction contained 11 bases not matched to a gene. The CDR3 spells CASSIGTVYIEKLFF. The CDR3, as DNA: TGTGCCAGCAGTATCGGGACAGTCTACATCGAAAAACTGTTTTTT. The variable domain in full, completed from reference TRBV28 and TRBJ1-4, reads DVKVTQSSRYLVKRTGEKVFLECVQDMDHENMFWYRQDPGLGLRLIYFSYDVKMKEKGDIPEGYSVSREKKERFSLILESASTNQTSMYLCASSIGTVYIEKLFFGSGTQLSVL.

CDR3 nucleotide sequence: TGTGCCAGTAGCCTAGAGGAGGGCTTCCCCTACAATGAGCAGTTCTTC. The encoded protein is CASSLEEGFPYNEQFF. This rearrangement joins TRBV19 to TRBJ2-1; D perhaps matches TRBD2 (6 bases). The germline V gene has CDR1 LNHDA and CDR2 SQIVND (reference sequence). The germline V and J ends were trimmed by 6 bases and 2 bases, with 17 bases remaining between them. This CDR3 is built from 16 residues.

This clone was found a few times. The genes are TRBV19 and TRBJ1-5; D perhaps matches TRBD1 (6 bases). The V gene lost 5 bases and the J gene lost 3 bases, with 11 bases spanning the gap. The CDR3 extends over 14 amino acids. In germline, CDR1 is LNHDA, CDR2 SQIVND (reference sequence). CDR3 in DNA: TGTGCCAGTAGTGCCCGGGACAACAATCAGCCCCAGCATTTT. It specifies CASSARDNNQPQHF.

The J gene is TRBJ2-4, the V gene TRBV27, with TRBD2 identical over 9 bases. Germline V CDR1 and CDR2: MNHEY, SMNVEV (reference sequence). The CDR3 loop spans 19 amino acids. The V segment lost 4 bases and the J segment 1 base; nucleotides outside the gene matches: 14. The CDR3 protein is CASSSGLGGRALAKNIQYF. In DNA form, the CDR3 reads TGTGCCAGCAGTTCGGGTCTCGGCGGGAGGGCCCTCGCCAAAAACATTCAGTACTTC.

The chain carries TRBV5-1 and TRBJ2-1, with 8 bases matching TRBD1. Trimming at V came to 1 base and at J to 5 bases, leaving 5 bases not matched to a gene. This CDR3 contains 15 residues. Germline CDR1 is SGHRS and CDR2 is YFSETQ. The CDR3 loop reads CASSLRDRSHNEQFF. CDR3 nucleotides: TGCGCCAGCAGCTTGCGGGACAGGAGTCACAATGAGCAGTTCTTC.

V usage is TRBV11-2 and J usage is TRBJ2-3; the match to TRBD2 covers 7 bases. Per the germline V gene, CDR1 is SGHAT and CDR2 is FQNNGV. With 4 bases clipped from V and 4 bases from J, the junction kept 17 bases outside the gene matches. This CDR3 region has 18 residues. The CDR3 DNA is TGTGCCAGCAGCTCCCTTGGGAGGGGTCGAAGAATCTCAGATACGCAGTATTTT. Protein product: CASSSLGRGRRISDTQYF.

CDR3 nucleotide sequence: TGTGCCAGCTCACCCCTACAGGGCGCGAACACTGAAGCTTTCTTT. This sequence encodes CASSPLQGANTEAFF. The rearrangement uses TRBV18 and TRBJ1-1, with D perhaps TRBD1 (6 bases). Trimming took off 3 bases at V and 1 base at J, with 12 bases between the two ends. The CDR3 spans 15 residues. Germline CDR1 is KGHSH and CDR2 is LQKENI.

The chain is built from TRBV4-1 and TRBJ2-5; TRBD2 agrees at 8 bases. CDR1 is MGHRA and CDR2 is YSYEKL in the germline V gene. The V gene end was trimmed by 0 bases and the J gene end by 5 bases; junction bases not matched to a gene: 5. This CDR3 is built from 15 residues. In nucleotides, the CDR3 is TGCGCCAGCAGCCAAGATCGGGGGGGGTTGGAGACCCAGTACTTC. Translation gives CASSQDRGGLETQYF.